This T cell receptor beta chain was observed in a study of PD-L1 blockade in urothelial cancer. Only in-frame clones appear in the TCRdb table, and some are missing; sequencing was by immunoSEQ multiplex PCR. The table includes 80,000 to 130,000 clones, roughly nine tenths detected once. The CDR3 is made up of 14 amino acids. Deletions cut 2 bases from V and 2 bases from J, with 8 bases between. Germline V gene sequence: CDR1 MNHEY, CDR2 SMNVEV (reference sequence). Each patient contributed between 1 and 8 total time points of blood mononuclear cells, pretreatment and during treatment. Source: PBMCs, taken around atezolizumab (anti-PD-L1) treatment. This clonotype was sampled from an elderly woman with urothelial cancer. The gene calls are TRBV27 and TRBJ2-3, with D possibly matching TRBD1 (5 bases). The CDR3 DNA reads TGTGCCAGCAGTTTAGACAGCGCCACAGATACGCAGTATTTT. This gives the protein CASSLDSATDTQYF.